This TCR beta chain was sequenced in a study of T cell responses to AZD1222 COVID-19 vaccine. The study's findings and limits: Rises in breadth and depth of Spike-specific TCRs came after two AZD1222 doses. The donors showed a predominance of white British ancestry and of females, with possible underestimation of clonal diversity. Dominant CD4 TCR responses targeted spike regions 160-218 and 743-854. It was only after the peak T cell response that any repertoires were sampled.

As to this clone: Its target is unknown.

V was trimmed by 4 bases and J by 4 bases, leaving 12 bases between them. The CDR3 consists of 14 residues. The germline V gene encodes CDR1 LGHDT and CDR2 YNNKEL (reference sequence). Produced via immunoSEQ multiplex PCR; TCRdb's table is partial and in-frame only. This table holds 100,000 to 150,000 clones, more than 70% found once. This clonotype was sampled from an adult in good health. Sequences were derived from peripheral blood, sampled on day 0 of AZD1222 vaccination. The chain carries TRBV3-1 (or the pseudogene TRBV3-2) and TRBJ2-3; D possibly corresponds to TRBD1 (6 bases). CDR3 sequence (DNA): TGTGCCAGCAGCCCCTGGGGGCCGTCAGATACGCAGTATTTT. Its protein is CASSPWGPSDTQYF.